Below are 30 T cell receptor beta chains sequenced from a single sample in a study of Tregs in tolerant kidney transplant recipients. Method: immunoSEQ multiplex PCR; TCRdb's copy keeps in-frame clones and lacks some. The sample contains roughly 250,000 clones, about 86% of which appear only once. Sequencing input: CD4+ T cells from blood. The receptors were sampled from a human donor in good health.

CDR3 sequence: CASSLGGPGYEQYF. The CDR3 DNA reads TGCGCCAGCAGCTTGGGAGGGCCTGGGTACGAGCAGTACTTC. The rearrangement joins TRBV5-1 to TRBJ2-7; D perhaps matches TRBD2 (5 bases). In germline, CDR1 is SGHRS, CDR2 YFSETQ. The CDR3 is made up of 14 amino acids. V shed 0 bases and J shed 4 bases, with 11 bases lying between them.

V and J are TRBV9 and TRBJ1-4; the D is unclear. Trimming cost V 1 base and J 0 bases, with 1 base left between them. Germline lookup yields CDR1 SGDLS and CDR2 YYNGEE. This CDR3 spans 13 amino acids. CDR3 residues: CASSVTTNEKLFF. The CDR3 DNA sequence: TGTGCCAGCAGCGTAACAACTAATGAAAAACTGTTTTTT. Full variable domain (outside the CDR3, taken from reference TRBV9 and TRBJ1-4): DSGVTQTPKHLITATGQRVTLRCSPRSGDLSVYWYQQSLDQGLQFLIQYYNGEERAKGNILERFSAQQFPDLHSELNLSSLELGDSALYFCASSVTTNEKLFFGSGTQLSVL.

The chain links TRBV5-1 to TRBJ2-7; 12 bases line up with TRBD2. Trimming took 4 bases from V and 7 from J; bases not matched to a gene: 6. The CDR3 runs 14 residues. The germline V gene has CDR1 SGHRS and CDR2 YFSETQ. The CDR3 DNA is TGCGCCAGCAGCGAACCCGGACTAGCGGGGGAGCAGTACTTC. It codes for CASSEPGLAGEQYF.

This sequence joins TRBV7-7 and TRBJ2-1; the D is unclear. Germline-derived CDR1 and CDR2 are SSHAT and FNYEAQ (reference sequence). Deletions cut 2 bases from V and 5 bases from J, with 7 bases between. This CDR3 has 13 amino acids. The CDR3 region has the DNA TGTGCCAGCAGCTTAAGGGAAGACAATGAGCAGTTCTTC. This codes for CASSLREDNEQFF.

The chain carries TRBV19 and TRBJ1-5; 7 bases fit TRBD1. CDR3 length: 15 residues. Germline CDR1 is LNHDA and CDR2 is SQIVND (reference sequence). V lost 6 bases, J lost 3 bases, and 8 bases stayed unmatched. DNA of the CDR3: TGTGCCAGTAGCCCTACAGGGGACAACAATCAGCCCCAGCATTTT. This codes for CASSPTGDNNQPQHF.

The genes are TRBV30 and TRBJ1-3; D is perhaps TRBD1 (6 bases). The CDR3 is 15 amino acids. Trimming took off 4 bases at V and 4 bases at J, with 17 bases between the two ends. Germline assignment: CDR1 GTSNPN and CDR2 SVGIG (reference sequence). CDR3 in amino acids: CAWNPQGLVGNTIYF. Written as DNA, the CDR3 is TGTGCCTGGAATCCGCAGGGGCTTGTCGGAAACACCATATATTTT. Supplemented by reference TRBV30 and TRBJ1-3, the full variable domain reads SQTIHQWPATLVQPVGSPLSLECTVEGTSNPNLYWYRQAAGRGLQLLFYSVGIGQISSEVPQNLSASRPQDRQFILSSKKLLLSDSGFYLCAWNPQGLVGNTIYFGEGSWLTVV.

This rearrangement joins TRBV30 to TRBJ2-2, with TRBD1 as a possible D gene (5 bases). Trimming took off 0 bases at V and 6 bases at J, with 5 bases between the two ends. CDR3 length: 12 amino acids. Per germline, CDR1 GTSNPN and CDR2 SVGIG (reference sequence). DNA for the CDR3: TGTGCCTGGAGTGTGGGGCCCGGGGAGCTGTTTTTT. It yields the protein CAWSVGPGELFF.

This chain connects TRBV6-1 to TRBJ1-2; 8 bases are shared with TRBD1. In germline, CDR1 is MNHNS, CDR2 SASEGT. V was clipped by 2 bases and J by 6 bases; unmatched bases: 2. This CDR3 has 13 residues. CDR3 in DNA: TGTGCCAGCAGTGAACAGACAGGGGATGGCTACACCTTC. Protein product: CASSEQTGDGYTF.

The V call is TRBV4-1, the J call TRBJ2-5, with D possibly being TRBD1 (7 bases). TRBJ2-7 explains the end of the DNA better; the J call may be wrong. The germline V gene encodes CDR1 MGHRA and CDR2 YSYEKL. This CDR3 contains 15 residues. CDR3 DNA: TGCGCCAGCAGCCACTCGACAGGGAGGTCCTACGAGCAGTACTTC. This encodes CASSHSTGRSYEQYF.

This sequence joins TRBV19 and TRBJ1-4, with D uncertain. CDR3 size: 12 residues. Trimming removed 4 bases from V and 14 bases from J, with 14 bases in between. Germline CDR1 LNHDA, CDR2 SQIVND (reference sequence). DNA of the CDR3: TGTGCCAGTAGTACCGCCCCCGAAGGTCTGTTTTTT. It encodes CASSTAPEGLFF. The entire variable domain, with the rest obtained from reference TRBV19 and TRBJ1-4, is as follows: DGGITQSPKYLFRKEGQNVTLSCEQNLNHDAMYWYRQDPGQGLRLIYYSQIVNDFQKGDIAEGYSVSREKKESFPLTVTSAQKNPTAFYLCASSTAPEGLFFGSGTQLSVL.

This chain joins TRBV6-5 and TRBJ2-1, with 11 bases identical to TRBD1. The germline V gene has CDR1 MNHEY and CDR2 SVGAGI. This CDR3 has 16 amino acids. Unmatched junction bases numbered 11, after V lost 7 bases and J lost 6 bases. In DNA form, the CDR3 reads TGTGCCAGCACCTACTCAGCCGGGACAGGGGGCAATGAGCAGTTCTTC. It codes for CASTYSAGTGGNEQFF.

The rearrangement joins TRBV10-3 to TRBJ2-7, with D possibly being TRBD1 (5 bases). Trimming stripped 4 bases from V and 3 bases from J, with 16 bases between. The CDR3 has 15 residues. CDR1 ENHRY and CDR2 SYGVKD come from the germline V gene. CDR3 bases: TGTGCCATCAGTGGCCCCAGGGCCAACATCTACGAGCAGTACTTC. Translation: CAISGPRANIYEQYF.

This clone was detected only once. The V call is TRBV15, the J call TRBJ2-7; 9 nucleotides line up with TRBD2. The germline V gene encodes CDR1 LNHNV and CDR2 YYDKDF (reference sequence). The CDR3 is 16 amino acids. Losses at the gene ends were 3 bases for V and 3 bases for J; bases not matched to a gene: 9. In DNA, the CDR3 is TGTGCCACCAGCAGTTTGCGGGAGGGTGTCGGCTACGAGCAGTACTTC. Its translation is CATSSLREGVGYEQYF.

The V gene is TRBV19, the J gene TRBJ2-3, with D maybe TRBD1 (6 bases). Germline assignment: CDR1 LNHDA and CDR2 SQIVND (reference sequence). The CDR3 extends over 13 amino acids. With 4 bases removed from V and 6 bases from J, the gap between germline ends came to 11 bases. This CDR3 reads CASSTQGSDTQYF. Here the CDR3 DNA reads TGTGCCAGTAGTACCCAGGGGTCCGATACGCAGTATTTT.

The rearrangement uses TRBV14 and TRBJ2-6; possibly TRBD1 or TRBD2 for D (5 bases each). This CDR3 contains 17 residues. The V gene lost 4 bases and the J gene lost 4 bases, with 17 bases spanning the gap. Germline lookup yields CDR1 SGHDN and CDR2 FVKESK. The CDR3 region is CASSREGRPGGANVLTF. For the CDR3, the DNA is TGTGCCAGCAGCCGAGAGGGGCGCCCTGGCGGGGCCAACGTCCTGACTTTC. Full variable domain (rest looked up from reference TRBV14 and TRBJ2-6): EAGVTQFPSHSVIEKGQTVTLRCDPISGHDNLYWYRRVMGKEIKFLLHFVKESKQDESGMPNNRFLAERTGGTYSTLKVQPAELEDSGVYFCASSREGRPGGANVLTFGAGSRLTVL.

The rearrangement joins TRBV2 to TRBJ2-2; D assignment may be TRBD1 or TRBD2 (6 bases each). The germline V and J ends were trimmed by 2 bases and 7 bases, with 14 bases remaining between them. The CDR3 has 15 amino acids. From germline, CDR1 is SNHLY and CDR2 FYNNEI. CDR3 coding DNA: TGTGCCAGCAGTGAAACAGGGAGGTTGAGCGGGGAGCTGTTTTTT. Translated: CASSETGRLSGELFF.

The rearrangement links TRBV27 to TRBJ1-5, with D possibly TRBD1 on 5 matching bases. Germline V lookup: CDR1 MNHEY, CDR2 SMNVEV (reference sequence). V lost 5 bases and J lost 6, with 17 bases in between. This CDR3 comprises 15 residues. The CDR3, as DNA: TGTGCCAGCAGTACGTGGGGCAGTACCGGTCAGCCCCAGCATTTT. This gives the protein CASSTWGSTGQPQHF.

This chain links TRBV7-9 with TRBJ2-3, with unresolved D. This CDR3 has 15 residues. With 2 bases removed from V and 0 bases from J, the gap between germline ends came to 9 bases. Germline loops: CDR1 SEHNR, CDR2 FQNEAQ (reference sequence). CDR3 nucleotides: TGTGCCAGCAGCTTAACGGCAACGAGCACAGATACGCAGTATTTT. This encodes CASSLTATSTDTQYF.

This chain connects TRBV6-5 to TRBJ1-2, with no clear D. V lost 6 bases and J 8 bases, leaving 16 bases between the germline ends. Germline V gene data show CDR1 as MNHEY and CDR2 as SVGAGI. This CDR3 is 13 amino acids long. The DNA of the CDR3 is TGTGCCAGCAGACCTACTGAGGGCTGGGGCTACACCTTC. Encoded protein: CASRPTEGWGYTF.

This clone was seen just once. The sample holds other DNA sequences that translate to the same CDR3. The gene calls are TRBV7-9 and TRBJ2-7; D remains unclear. Germline V gives CDR1 SEHNR, CDR2 FQNEAQ (reference sequence). The CDR3 is 11 amino acids. The V end was cut by 5 bases, the J end by 2 bases, with 4 bases between. The CDR3 region has the DNA TGTGCCAGCAGCACCGCCTACGAGCAGTACTTC. Translated: CASSTAYEQYF.

The J gene is TRBJ2-1, the V gene TRBV12-1. TRBV12-1 counts as a pseudogene. The CDR3 sequence is 15 residues long. As DNA, the CDR3 is TGTGCCAGCAGCTTGCCCGGGCCGCACCGCGGTGAGCAGTTCTTC. Residues: CASSLPGPHRGEQFF.

This clone was counted a single time. The rearrangement links TRBV5-8 to TRBJ1-1, with D possibly being TRBD1 (5 bases). This CDR3 has 14 residues. V lost 0 bases and J lost 11, with 17 bases in between. Looked up from germline, CDR1 is SGHTS and CDR2 is YDEGEE. The CDR3 DNA reads TGTGCCAGCAGCTTGGGGGACGGAACCTTAGGGGCTTTCTTT. Protein: CASSLGDGTLGAFF. Full variable domain (missing parts from reference TRBV5-8 and TRBJ1-1): EAGVTQSPTHLIKTRGQQATLRCSPISGHTSVYWYQQALGLGLQFLLWYDEGEERNRGNFPPRFSGRQFPNYSSELNVNALELEDSALYLCASSLGDGTLGAFFGQGTRLTVV.

The chain joins TRBV6-1 to TRBJ1-5; D gene uncertain. This CDR3 is 18 amino acids long. Trimming took 3 bases from V and 0 from J, leaving 18 bases between them. The germline gives CDR1 MNHNS, CDR2 SASEGT. CDR3 loop: CASSDSRDPNYSNQPQHF. In DNA, the CDR3 is TGTGCCAGCAGTGACAGCCGGGATCCCAACTATAGCAATCAGCCCCAGCATTTT.

The chain carries TRBV7-9 and TRBJ2-5; TRBD1 agrees at 8 bases. The trim removed 5 bases at V and 5 bases at J, leaving 13 bases unmatched. CDR1 is SEHNR and CDR2 is FQNEAQ in the germline V gene (reference sequence). The CDR3 length is 16 residues. The CDR3 DNA follows: TGTGCCAGCAGCCCCCGGGACAGGCCCGCTATGGAGACCCAGTACTTC. Translated: CASSPRDRPAMETQYF. Looking up the rest from reference TRBV7-9 and TRBJ2-5 gives the full variable domain: DTGVSQNPRHKITKRGQNVTFRCDPISEHNRLYWYRQTLGQGPEFLTYFQNEAQLEKSRLLSDRFSAERPKGSFSTLEIQRTEQGDSAMYLCASSPRDRPAMETQYFGPGTRLLVL.

The V gene is TRBV11-2, the J gene TRBJ2-3, with no clear D. In germline, CDR1 is SGHAT, CDR2 FQNNGV. The CDR3 has 13 amino acids. The V end lost 4 bases, the J end lost 0 bases, and 5 bases lay between the germline ends. The CDR3 nucleotides read TGTGCCAGCAGCTCCACTAGCACAGATACGCAGTATTTT. Its translation is CASSSTSTDTQYF.

The V call is TRBV14, the J call TRBJ2-3; D gene uncertain. CDR3 length: 12 amino acids. Between the trimmed V and J ends, which lost 8 bases and 5 bases, there was a span of 11 bases. CDR1 is SGHDN and CDR2 is FVKESK in the germline V gene. Here the CDR3 reads CASGPLRDTQYF. CDR3 in DNA: TGTGCCAGCGGACCCCTAAGAGATACGCAGTATTTT.

This chain joins TRBV27 and TRBJ2-1; 11 nucleotides agree with TRBD2. Germline CDR1 reads MNHEY; CDR2 reads SMNVEV (reference sequence). The V gene end was trimmed by 6 bases and the J gene end by 6 bases; junction bases not matched to a gene: 13. The CDR3 is made up of 17 amino acids. Here the CDR3 DNA reads TGTGCCAGCAGCTCAAACCTAGGACTAGCGGGCGGCAATGAGCAGTTCTTC. It codes for CASSSNLGLAGGNEQFF.

The chain uses TRBV5-1 and TRBJ2-5; the match to TRBD1 covers 7 bases. Per the germline V gene, CDR1 is SGHRS and CDR2 is YFSETQ. J was trimmed by 1 base and V by 4 bases; bases with no gene match: 4. The CDR3 totals 14 residues. The CDR3 spells CASSTGTAQETQYF. The CDR3, as DNA: TGCGCCAGCAGCACCGGGACAGCCCAAGAGACCCAGTACTTC.

In DNA, the CDR3 is TGCGCCAGCAGACCCGCGGTGAGCCAGGGGGCCGGCAATGAGCAGTTCTTC. It translates to CASRPAVSQGAGNEQFF. The rearrangement links TRBV4-1 to TRBJ2-1; 8 nucleotides agree with TRBD1. V shed 6 bases and J 6 bases; nucleotides not matched to a gene: 16. There are 17 residues in the CDR3. From germline, CDR1 is MGHRA and CDR2 YSYEKL.

The V call is TRBV5-8, the J call TRBJ2-1, with D possibly TRBD2 on 6 matching bases. This CDR3 is 15 amino acids long. V lost 1 base and J 6 bases, leaving 14 bases between the germline ends. Germline V gene sequence: CDR1 SGHTS, CDR2 YDEGEE. The CDR3 region is CASSLSGYRINEQFF. In DNA form, the CDR3 reads TGTGCCAGCAGCTTGAGCGGGTACCGGATCAATGAGCAGTTCTTC.